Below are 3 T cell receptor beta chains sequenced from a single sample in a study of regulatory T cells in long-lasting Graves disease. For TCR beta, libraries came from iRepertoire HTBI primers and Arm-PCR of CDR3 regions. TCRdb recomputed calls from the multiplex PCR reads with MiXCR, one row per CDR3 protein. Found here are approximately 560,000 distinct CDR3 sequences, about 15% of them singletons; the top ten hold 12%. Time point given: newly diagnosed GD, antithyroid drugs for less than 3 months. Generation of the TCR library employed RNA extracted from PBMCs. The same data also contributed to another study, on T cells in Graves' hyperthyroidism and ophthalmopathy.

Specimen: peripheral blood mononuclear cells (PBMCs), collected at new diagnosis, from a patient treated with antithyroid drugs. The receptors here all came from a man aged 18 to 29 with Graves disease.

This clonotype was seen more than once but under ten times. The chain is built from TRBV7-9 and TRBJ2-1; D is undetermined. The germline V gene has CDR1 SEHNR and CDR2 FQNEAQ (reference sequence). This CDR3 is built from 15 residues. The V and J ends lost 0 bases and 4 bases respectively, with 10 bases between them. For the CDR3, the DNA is TGTGCCAGCAGCTTAGCTTTGTCAACTTACAATGAGCAGTTCTTC. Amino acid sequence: CASSLALSTYNEQFF.

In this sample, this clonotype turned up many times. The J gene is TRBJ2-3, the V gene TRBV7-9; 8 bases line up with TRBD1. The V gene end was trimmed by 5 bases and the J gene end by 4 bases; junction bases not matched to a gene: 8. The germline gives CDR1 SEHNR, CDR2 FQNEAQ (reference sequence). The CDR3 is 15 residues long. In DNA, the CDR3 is TGTGCCAGCAGCCAAGTGGACAGGGAAGCAGATACGCAGTATTTT. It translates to CASSQVDREADTQYF.

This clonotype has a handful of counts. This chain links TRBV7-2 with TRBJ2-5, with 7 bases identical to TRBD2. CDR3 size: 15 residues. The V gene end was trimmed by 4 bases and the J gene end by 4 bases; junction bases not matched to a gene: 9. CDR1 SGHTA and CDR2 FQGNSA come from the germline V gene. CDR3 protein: CASSSRRGVGETQYF. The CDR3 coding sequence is TGTGCCAGCAGCTCACGACGGGGGGTAGGAGAGACCCAGTACTTC.